Listed here are 31 T cell receptor beta chains from one sample, sequenced in a study of blood T cells in healthy people across ages. Primers used in a second PCR of roughly 7 to 12 cycles were a sample-barcoded 5' primer and a J-beta primer mix. TCRdb recomputed calls from the 5' RACE reads with MiXCR, one row per CDR3 protein. The data contain almost 300,000 distinct CDR3 sequences, 27% of them singletons. The specimen sequenced was blood. These receptors were taken from a woman in her 70s in good health.

This clonotype was seen more than once but under ten times. CDR3 DNA: TGCAGCGTTGAAGATCAAAAACTCGGCTACGAGCAGTACTTC. This encodes CSVEDQKLGYEQYF. V is TRBV29-1 and J is TRBJ2-7; no clear D gene. Trimming shortened V by 0 bases and J by 3 bases, and 12 bases separated the two germline ends. The CDR3 runs to 14 residues. In germline, CDR1 is SQVTM, CDR2 ANQGSEA.

Notes on this clonotype: Mismatch with germline at one junction end may stem from a read error. The chain has TRBV15 and TRBJ1-5, with D possibly matching TRBD1 (6 bases). This CDR3 is built from 15 residues. The germline V gene has CDR1 LNHNV and CDR2 YYDKDF (reference sequence). The CDR3 coding sequence is TGTGCCACCAGCACAGGCGGACAGAAAGATCAGCCCCTGCATTTT. Translation gives CATSTGGQKDQPLHF.

This clonotype showed up just a few times. The chain uses TRBV5-1 and TRBJ1-1; TRBD1 matches 7 bases. Germline V gene lookup returns CDR1 SGHRS and CDR2 YFSETQ. Trimming took 0 bases from V and 7 from J; bases not matched to a gene: 6. This CDR3 has 14 amino acids. CDR3 in amino acids: CASSLERGLGEAFF. The CDR3 bases are TGCGCCAGCAGCTTGGAGAGGGGGCTGGGTGAAGCTTTCTTT.

The V gene is TRBV7-9, the J gene TRBJ2-1; 13 bases are shared with TRBD2. From germline, CDR1 is SEHNR and CDR2 FQNEAQ (reference sequence). Trimming removed 5 bases from V and 3 bases from J; junction bases left unmatched: 10. The CDR3 sequence is 18 residues long. In DNA, the CDR3 is TGTGCCAGCAGCCCGGGGACTAGCGGGACTCCCCTCTACAATGAGCAGTTCTTC. Its translation: CASSPGTSGTPLYNEQFF.

J is TRBJ2-7 and V is TRBV20-1, with TRBD1 matching 9 bases. The CDR3 is 16 amino acids. CDR1 and CDR2 (germline): DFQATT, SNEGSKA (reference sequence). V lost 5 bases, J lost 3 bases, and 14 bases stayed unmatched. The CDR3 bases are TGCAGTGCTGGACCCAAAGCCGGGACAGGGTTCTACGAGCAGTACTTC. Protein product: CSAGPKAGTGFYEQYF.

This clonotype was counted at least ten times. The chain carries TRBV28 and TRBJ1-2; 7 bases are shared with TRBD1. CDR1 is MDHEN, CDR2 SYDVKM, per germline. The CDR3 spans 17 residues. V lost 4 bases, J lost 4 bases, and 15 bases stayed unmatched. The CDR3 nucleotides read TGTGCCAGCAGTTCAACAGGGGATCCACTCAACTCCTATGGCTACACCTTC. Translating gives CASSSTGDPLNSYGYTF.

The genes are TRBV12-3 or TRBV12-4 and TRBJ2-1; maybe TRBD2 (6 bases). The CDR3 spans 15 residues. The V gene lost 6 bases and the J gene lost 5 bases, with 17 bases spanning the gap. CDR3 nucleotide sequence: TGTGCCAGCAGCCGTAGCGGTCACATTAACAATGAGCAGTTCTTC. Translated: CASSRSGHINNEQFF.

V gene TRBV14 combines with J gene TRBJ1-1, with D tentatively TRBD1 (5 bases). This CDR3 comprises 16 residues. Trimming left V 8 bases short and J 0 bases short, with 19 bases between. Germline CDR1 is SGHDN and CDR2 is FVKESK. The CDR3: CASGLQSGRLNTEAFF. Written as DNA, the CDR3 is TGTGCCAGCGGCCTCCAGTCGGGACGTTTGAACACTGAAGCTTTCTTT.

The chain employs TRBV10-2 and TRBJ2-7, with D unresolved. The CDR3 length is 12 residues. V lost 4 bases to trimming and J lost 3 bases, with 7 bases between them. CDR1 WSHSY and CDR2 SAAADI come from the germline V gene. CDR3 DNA sequence: TGCGCCAGCAGTGGCATAGGCTACGAGCAGTACTTC. Translated: CASSGIGYEQYF.

In its sample, this clonotype was seen a few times. The J gene is TRBJ2-3, the V gene TRBV5-1, with TRBD2 as a possible D gene (5 bases). Trimming left V 5 bases short and J 6 bases short, with 19 bases between. Looked up from germline, CDR1 is SGHRS and CDR2 is YFSETQ. The CDR3 contains 15 residues. This chain's CDR3 is CASRPAGVAADTQYF. The CDR3 DNA is TGCGCCAGCAGACCTGCCGGGGTAGCAGCCGATACGCAGTATTTT.

This chain uses TRBV9 with TRBJ1-4; perhaps TRBD1 as D (5 bases). CDR1 and CDR2 from the germline V gene are SGDLS and YYNGEE. The CDR3 covers 15 residues. Trimming shortened V by 0 bases and J by 3 bases, and 9 bases separated the two germline ends. CDR3 sequence reads: CASSVGGIANEKLFF. CDR3 sequence (DNA): TGTGCCAGCAGCGTAGGGGGGATTGCTAATGAAAAACTGTTTTTT.

The chain combines TRBV11-3 with TRBJ2-1; 12 bases are shared with TRBD2. Germline assignment: CDR1 SGHNT and CDR2 YENEEA. V gave up 3 bases and J gave up 6 bases; unmatched junction bases: 12. The CDR3 consists of 18 residues. CDR3 bases: TGTGCCAGCAGCTTCGGGGCCCTAGCGGGAGGGCCTGTCAATGAGCAGTTCTTC. This translates into CASSFGALAGGPVNEQFF.

The chain is built from TRBV20-1 and TRBJ2-4; 7 bases are a match to TRBD1. Germline V gene data show CDR1 as DFQATT and CDR2 as SNEGSKA (reference sequence). Unmatched junction bases numbered 3, after V lost 1 base and J lost 6 bases. This CDR3 is built from 13 residues. The CDR3 sequence: CSARGRTGNIQYF. CDR3 nucleotides: TGCAGTGCTAGAGGAAGGACAGGAAACATTCAGTACTTC.

The chain has TRBV5-1 and TRBJ2-6; 9 positions agree with TRBD1. Germline assignment: CDR1 SGHRS and CDR2 YFSETQ. Trimming cost V 2 bases and J 0 bases; bases outside gene matches: 3. The CDR3 runs 17 residues. The CDR3 protein is CASSLTGGSSGANVLTF. CDR3 bases: TGCGCCAGCAGCTTAACAGGGGGCAGCTCTGGGGCCAACGTCCTGACTTTC.

This clonotype was counted between two and nine times. V is TRBV28 and J is TRBJ2-5, with 7 nucleotides matching TRBD1. Germline CDR1 reads MDHEN; CDR2 reads SYDVKM. The trim removed 7 bases at V and 1 base at J, leaving 12 bases unmatched. The CDR3 covers 16 residues. The CDR3 reads CASTPPYRGPQETQYF. CDR3 coding DNA: TGTGCCAGCACGCCCCCCTACAGGGGACCCCAAGAGACCCAGTACTTC.

This clonotype was counted only a few times. The genes are TRBV6-2 or TRBV6-3 and TRBJ2-2; D perhaps matches TRBD2 (6 bases). CDR3 size: 14 residues. CDR1 and CDR2 (germline): MNHEY, SVGEGT. V lost 10 bases, J lost 4 bases, and 16 bases lay in between. CDR3 protein: CAISGTVLTGELFF. The CDR3 DNA is TGTGCCATCTCCGGGACTGTACTCACCGGGGAGCTGTTTTTT.

V usage is TRBV12-3 or TRBV12-4 and J usage is TRBJ2-3; tentative D call: TRBD1 (5 bases). V was cut by 3 bases and J by 2 bases, with 9 bases left in between. The CDR3 spans 14 residues. The CDR3 spells CASSFQGHTDTQYF. CDR3 in DNA: TGTGCCAGCAGTTTCCAGGGCCACACAGATACGCAGTATTTT.

This clonotype was found a few times. The rearrangement joins TRBV28 to TRBJ2-7, with 9 bases fitting TRBD1. J was trimmed by 0 bases and V by 11 bases; bases with no gene match: 11. The CDR3 extends over 15 amino acids. CDR1 MDHEN and CDR2 SYDVKM come from the germline V gene. CDR3 amino acids: CAALSSGQGSYEQYF. The CDR3 coding sequence is TGTGCCGCATTGTCGTCGGGACAGGGCTCCTACGAGCAGTACTTC.

V usage is TRBV20-1 and J usage is TRBJ2-4; 10 positions match TRBD2. Germline V gene sequence: CDR1 DFQATT, CDR2 SNEGSKA (reference sequence). V was pared by 4 bases and J by 7 bases, with 13 bases of the junction left unmatched. CDR3 length: 16 residues. The CDR3 is CSAITPSGGSGNIQYF. CDR3 nucleotides: TGCAGTGCTATAACCCCTAGCGGGGGTAGCGGGAACATTCAGTACTTC.

The CDR3 spells CASSISGTEQFF. The CDR3 nucleotides read TGTGCCAGTAGTATTAGCGGGACTGAGCAGTTCTTC. The chain combines TRBV19 with TRBJ2-1; 8 positions match TRBD2. There are 12 residues in the CDR3. J lost 9 bases, V lost 3 bases, and 1 base had no gene match. Per germline, CDR1 LNHDA and CDR2 SQIVND (reference sequence).

This clonotype has a handful of counts. The chain employs TRBV9 and TRBJ2-1, with 15 bases fitting TRBD2. Germline V gene sequence: CDR1 SGDLS, CDR2 YYNGEE. The CDR3 consists of 16 residues. V shed 3 bases, J shed 6 bases, and the junction held 4 bases outside the gene matches. The CDR3: CASSAGLAGGPNEQFF. The CDR3, as DNA: TGTGCCAGCAGCGCAGGACTAGCGGGAGGGCCCAATGAGCAGTTCTTC.

This sequence joins TRBV7-2 and TRBJ2-5; TRBD2 matches 13 bases. The DNA end favors TRBJ2-1, so the J call may be wrong. This CDR3 comprises 16 residues. Germline-derived CDR1 and CDR2 are SGHTA and FQGNSA. The CDR3 spells CASSSGLAGLWDEQFF. The CDR3 bases are TGTGCCAGCAGCTCGGGACTAGCGGGGCTTTGGGATGAGCAGTTCTTC.

This clonotype occurred a few times. The chain employs TRBV29-1 and TRBJ2-2; the D gene is possibly TRBD1 (6 bases). Germline CDR1 SQVTM, CDR2 ANQGSEA. The CDR3 is 14 amino acids. Trimming removed 5 bases from V and 3 bases from J, with 13 bases in between. The CDR3 DNA sequence: TGCAGCGTTAGGGTACAGGGTTACACCGGGGAGCTGTTTTTT. Its protein is CSVRVQGYTGELFF.

This chain uses TRBV20-1 with TRBJ2-4; D might be TRBD1 (5 bases). CDR1 and CDR2 (germline): DFQATT, SNEGSKA (reference sequence). The CDR3 sequence is 14 residues long. The V end was cut by 3 bases, the J end by 1 base, with 10 bases between. The CDR3 loop reads CSARDILAKNIQYF. In nucleotides, the CDR3 is TGCAGTGCTAGGGACATCTTGGCCAAAAACATTCAGTACTTC.

This chain links TRBV28 with TRBJ1-2; 8 positions agree with TRBD1. The CDR3 covers 16 residues. V was clipped by 5 bases and J by 7 bases; unmatched bases: 15. Germline loops: CDR1 MDHEN, CDR2 SYDVKM. CDR3 sequence: CASSGQGEARSGGYTF. CDR3 bases: TGTGCCAGCAGTGGACAGGGAGAGGCAAGAAGCGGTGGCTACACCTTC.

In its sample, this clonotype was seen a few times. This chain links TRBV5-1 with TRBJ2-7; a possible D gene is TRBD1 (7 bases). Trimming shortened V by 4 bases and J by 1 base, and 15 bases separated the two germline ends. This CDR3 is 15 amino acids long. Germline loops: CDR1 SGHRS, CDR2 YFSETQ. The DNA for the CDR3 is TGCGCCAGCAGCGCCTCTCCAGGGGGGTCCTACGAGCAGTACTTC. It codes for CASSASPGGSYEQYF.

This clonotype was counted only a few times. The J gene is TRBJ2-7, the V gene TRBV7-2, with D perhaps matching TRBD1 (5 bases). V lost 5 bases and J 11 bases, leaving 22 bases between the germline ends. The CDR3 extends over 14 amino acids. Looked up from germline, CDR1 is SGHTA and CDR2 is FQGNSA. This chain's CDR3 is CASSPTDSGFSKYF. CDR3 in DNA: TGTGCCAGCAGCCCGACCGATTCAGGGTTTTCGAAGTACTTC. The full variable domain, rest sourced from reference TRBV7-2 and TRBJ2-7, is GAGVSQSPSNKVTEKGKDVELRCDPISGHTALYWYRQSLGQGLEFLIYFQGNSAPDKSGLPSDRFSAERTGGSVSTLTIQRTQQEDSAVYLCASSPTDSGFSKYFGPGTRLTVT.

This clonotype was observed a handful of times. V is TRBV28 and J is TRBJ2-1; TRBD2 aligns across 7 bases. This CDR3 is built from 14 residues. V was pared by 2 bases and J by 7 bases, with 5 bases of the junction left unmatched. CDR1 MDHEN and CDR2 SYDVKM come from the germline V gene. The CDR3 nucleotides read TGTGCCAGCAGTTTACTGGCGGGGGTTAATGAGCAGTTCTTC. It is translated as CASSLLAGVNEQFF.

This clonotype was observed a handful of times. The CDR3 protein is CASRPAGGGRTDTQYF. CDR3 DNA sequence: TGTGCCAGCAGACCCGCAGGGGGCGGTCGCACAGATACGCAGTATTTT. The V call is TRBV6-5, the J call TRBJ2-3, with TRBD1 matching over 8 bases. After removal of 6 bases from V and 1 base from J, the junction contained 9 bases not matched to a gene. Germline V lookup: CDR1 MNHEY, CDR2 SVGAGI. This CDR3 comprises 16 residues.

The gene calls are TRBV7-9 and TRBJ2-2, with 10 positions matching TRBD2. V lost 5 bases and J lost 3; bases outside the gene matches: 3. CDR1 and CDR2 (germline): SEHNR, FQNEAQ (reference sequence). CDR3 length equals 15 residues. The CDR3 region has the DNA TGTGCCAGCAGCCCTAGCGGGAGTTACACCGGGGAGCTGTTTTTT. Translation gives CASSPSGSYTGELFF.

V and J are TRBV20-1 and TRBJ2-5; D may be TRBD1 (5 bases). The CDR3 spans 13 residues. Germline lookup yields CDR1 DFQATT and CDR2 SNEGSKA (reference sequence). The V end was cut by 3 bases, the J end by 2 bases, with 10 bases between. This chain's CDR3 is CSASRTQQETQYF. CDR3 bases: TGCAGTGCTAGTAGGACACAACAAGAGACCCAGTACTTC.